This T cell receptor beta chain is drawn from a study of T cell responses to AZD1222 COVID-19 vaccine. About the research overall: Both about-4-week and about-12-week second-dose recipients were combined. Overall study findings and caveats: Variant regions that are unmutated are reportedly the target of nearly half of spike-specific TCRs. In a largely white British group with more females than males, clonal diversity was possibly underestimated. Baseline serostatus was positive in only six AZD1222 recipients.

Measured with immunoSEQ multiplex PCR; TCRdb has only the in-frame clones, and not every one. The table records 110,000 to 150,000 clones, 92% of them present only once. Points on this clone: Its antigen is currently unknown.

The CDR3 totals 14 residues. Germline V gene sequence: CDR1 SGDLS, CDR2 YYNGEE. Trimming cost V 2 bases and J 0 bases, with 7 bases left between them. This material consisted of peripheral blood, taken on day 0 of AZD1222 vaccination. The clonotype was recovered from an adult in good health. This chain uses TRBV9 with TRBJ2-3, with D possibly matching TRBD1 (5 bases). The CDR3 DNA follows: TGTGCCAGCAGCGTGACAGCTAGCACAGATACGCAGTATTTT. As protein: CASSVTASTDTQYF.